This paragraph reports one T cell receptor beta chain. This clonotype was detected ten times or more. Its antigen is currently not known. No base qualities exist here, and no much larger clone lies one base off it. Cut back by 5 bases and 4 bases, the V and J ends lie 8 bases apart. There are 12 amino acids in the CDR3, from cysteine to phenylalanine inclusive. Only CDR3 DNA is held: 36 bases, read in frame from base 1. The germline V gene supplies CDR1 MNHEY and CDR2 SVGAGI. The data were taken from a study of breast tumors, draining lymph nodes, adjacent tissues (dated by TCRdb to 2016 to 2017). Background for the entire study: TCR beta repertoires were compared across tumor, adjacent nontumor tissue and axillary lymph nodes obtained from breast cancer patients. In human breast cancer, the study set out to assess how tumor, surrounding tissue and draining lymph node repertoires relate to one another and whether T cells might be exchanged between them.

The run used an Illumina HiSeq 2000. TCR beta chain libraries were generated by multiplex PCR amplification. High-throughput sequencing was used to analyze the amplified TCR beta chain products. Using fastp trimming at Q25 and MiXCR clonotype assembly, TCRdb reanalyzed the public sequencing data and kept in-frame beta chains. Identical CDR3 protein sequences are pooled into one entry, listed with their most common genes and DNA. The sample profile shows over 10,000 distinct CDR3 sequences; around 34% of them were found once. About 14% of the sample belongs to the ten largest clones. Findings and caveats that apply to the study as a whole: Rather than being directly demonstrated, the conclusion that tumor T cells originate in lymph nodes was presented as consistent with a hypothesis. Tumor T-cell repertoires showed less diversity than lymph node repertoires and more diversity than nontumor tissue repertoires, and tumor T-cell repertoires showed preferential V and J gene usage. In luminal-like breast cancer, tumor and nontumor tissue repertoires resembled each other significantly more than in basal-like breast cancer. A scenario in which most tumor T cells derive from the lymph node and then expand within tumor tissue was judged to be consistent with the data.

The chain uses TRBV6-5 and TRBJ1-2; too little of a D gene remains to name it. Sequencing was done on a sample of breast tumor tissue. The TCR comes from a female donor with breast cancer. Some clones in this sample may be carry-over from other donors' samples. The CDR3 has the sequence CASSADLYGYTF. The nucleotide sequence reads as follows: TGTGCCAGCAGTGCAGACCTCTATGGCTACACCTTC.